A selection of T cell receptor beta chains follows, all from one sample in a study of OX40 agonist ivuxolimab in advanced cancers. Method: immunoSEQ multiplex PCR; TCRdb's copy keeps in-frame clones and lacks some. This table has fewer than 80,000 clones, over 75% appearing once. The sequenced sample was CD4+ or CD8+ T cells sorted from blood, obtained in a trial of the OX40 agonist ivuxolimab. These receptors were taken from an adult with an advanced solid tumor such as melanoma, head and neck, liver or kidney cancer. CDR3s include the opening cysteine and the closing phenylalanine or tryptophan. The D gene is left open where the match is weak. Clone size is not always given. Where it is, it says once, few, many or a class for expanded clones.

V	size	J	D	DNA	CDR3
TRBV5-1	-	TRBJ1-4	TRBD1	TGCGCCAGCAGCTTGACGGGACAGGGTAATGAAAAACTGTTTTTT	CASSLTGQGNEKLFF
TRBV5-1	-	TRBJ2-7	TRBD2	TGCGCCAGCAGCTCCCCGGGGGGTACCTACGAGCAGTACTTC	CASSSPGGTYEQYF
TRBV6-5	-	TRBJ1-4	-	TGTGCCAGCAGGCGACAGAATAATGAAAAACTGTTTTTT	CASRRQNNEKLFF
TRBV29-1	-	TRBJ2-3	TRBD2	TGCAGCGCCGCGACTAGCGCGAGCACAGATACGCAGTATTTT	CSAATSASTDTQYF
TRBV5-4	-	TRBJ2-5	-	TGTGCCAGCAGCTTGCAGGCGGTACAAGAGACCCAGTACTTC	CASSLQAVQETQYF
TRBV6-5	-	TRBJ2-3	TRBD1	TGTGCCAGCAGTGGGGACAGAACAGATACGCAGTATTTT	CASSGDRTDTQYF
TRBV6-1	-	TRBJ1-4	-	TGTGCCAGCAGTGATCTTGGACAGTTTAATGAAAAACTGTTTTTT	CASSDLGQFNEKLFF
TRBV9	-	TRBJ2-2	-	TGTGCCAGCAGCGTAGATGAGACAACTACAACCGGGGAGCTGTTTTTT	CASSVDETTTTGELFF
TRBV5-1	-	TRBJ2-7	TRBD1	TGCGCCAGCAGCTTGGAGGGGGCGCGGGAGCAGTACTTC	CASSLEGAREQYF
TRBV11-2	-	TRBJ2-7	-	TGTGCCAGCAGCTCGGGGGACGGCCAGGGACGCGAGCAGTACTTC	CASSSGDGQGREQYF
TRBV2	-	TRBJ2-7	-	TGTGCCAGCAGTGAGTACGAGCAGTACTTC	CASSEYEQYF
TRBV11-2	few	TRBJ2-5	-	TGTGCCAGCAGCTTAGTTGTGGGAACCCCGTGGAAGACCCAGTACTTC	CASSLVVGTPWKTQYF
TRBV7-3	-	TRBJ1-1	TRBD1	TGTGCCAGCAGTTCCAACCCCGAGGGGGCTACGGAAGCTTTCTTT	CASSSNPEGATEAFF
TRBV10-3	-	TRBJ1-6	-	TGTGCCACCCGGGACTCTGGTAATTCACCCCTCCACTTT	CATRDSGNSPLHF
TRBV29-1	-	TRBJ2-3	-	TGCAGCTCATCCGGGACACTATCTAGCACAGATACGCAGTATTTT	CSSSGTLSSTDTQYF
TRBV4-3	few	TRBJ1-6	TRBD1	TGCGCCAGCAGCCAAGGATTCCGGGACAGAAGATGGCATAATTCACCCCTCCACTTT	CASSQGFRDRRWHNSPLHF